This is a list of T cell receptor beta chains from one sample in a study of blood T cell repertoires in COVID-19. Sequencing used immunoSEQ multiplex PCR; TCRdb keeps in-frame clones, though not all of them. The table lists more than 12,000 clones, around 92% of them singletons, with about 3% in the top ten. Sequencing was performed on peripheral blood. The source of these receptors is a human donor in a cohort sampled during active COVID-19. The CDR3 runs from the conserved cysteine through the conserved F or W. A D gene is named only where the DNA matches it firmly. Size tells how often a clone was seen (once, few, many) or the class of an expanded clone, and some rows leave it out.

d_call	v_call	clone_size	j_call	cdr3_nt	cdr3_aa
NA	TRBV19	NA	TRBJ1-2	TGTGCCAGTAGTATAGCAGGGGTAACTAACTATGGCTACACCTTC	CASSIAGVTNYGYTF
NA	TRBV6-5	NA	TRBJ1-5	TGTGCCAGCCGGGGGGGAAATCAGCCCCAGCATTTT	CASRGGNQPQHF
TRBD1	TRBV9	NA	TRBJ1-2	TGTGCCAGCAGCGCCACCGGGACAGTTCCCCCCGCGTTAGCCTTC	CASSATGTVPPALAF
TRBD1	TRBV30	NA	TRBJ2-1	TGTGCCTGGAGTGTTAGGGGGCTGGAGCAGTTCTTC	CAWSVRGLEQFF
NA	TRBV5-1	NA	TRBJ1-4	TGCGCCAGCAGCTTGGCCCCAGGCAATAATGAAAAACTGTTTTTT	CASSLAPGNNEKLFF
NA	TRBV18	NA	TRBJ1-4	TGTGCCAGCTCGACCCTTCGGGGGGATGAAAAACTGTTTTTT	CASSTLRGDEKLFF
NA	TRBV20-1	NA	TRBJ2-5	TGCAGTGCATGGCTAGAGACCCAGTACTTC	CSAWLETQYF
NA	TRBV14	NA	TRBJ1-4	TGTGCCAGCAGCCAGAGGACAGTTTTTTCAACTAATGAAAAACTGTTTTTT	CASSQRTVFSTNEKLFF
TRBD1	TRBV5-1	NA	TRBJ2-7	TGCGCCAGCAGGCCAGGACAGGGTACCTACGAGCAGTACTTC	CASRPGQGTYEQYF
TRBD2	TRBV5-1	NA	TRBJ2-7	TGCGCCAGCAGCCAACTGTCGGGGGGAACCTACGAGCAGTACTTC	CASSQLSGGTYEQYF
NA	TRBV29-1	NA	TRBJ1-2	TGCAGCGTTGTTGGGGGGAATGGCTACACCTTC	CSVVGGNGYTF
NA	TRBV2	NA	TRBJ2-6	TGTGCCAGCAGTGGCGGGGCAGGGACCTCTGGGGCCAACGTCCTGACTTTC	CASSGGAGTSGANVLTF
NA	TRBV18	NA	TRBJ2-1	TGTGCCAGCTCACCGGGGGGGCTCGGTGAGCAGTTCTTC	CASSPGGLGEQFF
TRBD1	TRBV18	NA	TRBJ1-1	TGTGCCAGCTTCGTCCCGGGACAGTCGAACACTGAAGCTTTCTTT	CASFVPGQSNTEAFF
NA	TRBV3-1/TRBV3-2	NA	TRBJ2-5	TGTGCCAGCAGCCTGCGAGGGGGCCAAGAGACCCAGTACTTC	CASSLRGGQETQYF
TRBD1	TRBV19	few	TRBJ1-5	TGTGCCAGCACGGACAGGGCGGAATCCCAGCCCCAGCATTTT	CASTDRAESQPQHF
TRBD1	TRBV6-6	few	TRBJ1-6	TGTGCCAGCAGCCCCCAGAGGACAGGGGATAATTCACCCCTCCACTTT	CASSPQRTGDNSPLHF
NA	TRBV9	NA	TRBJ1-2	TGTGCCAGCGGGCCCGTCGCGGGGGGTCACTATGGCTACACCTTC	CASGPVAGGHYGYTF
NA	TRBV14	NA	TRBJ1-2	TGTGCCAGCAGCCAAGATCTAGCCTATGGCTACACCTTC	CASSQDLAYGYTF
NA	TRBV10-3	NA	TRBJ1-2	TGTGCCATCAGTGAGGGCAGGGGATATGGCTACACCTTC	CAISEGRGYGYTF
NA	TRBV3-1/TRBV3-2	NA	TRBJ2-3	TGTGCCAGCAGCCAAGAGTCGTGGCTGTATTTT	CASSQESWLYF
NA	TRBV5-4	NA	TRBJ1-4	TGTGCCAGCAGCCTCAACAGGGCAACTAATGAAAAACTGTTTTTT	CASSLNRATNEKLFF
NA	TRBV5-1	NA	TRBJ1-1	TGCGCCAGCAGCTTGGTGTCGGGTAGTGGCACTGAAGCTTTCTTT	CASSLVSGSGTEAFF
NA	TRBV11-2	NA	TRBJ2-3	TGTGCCAGCAGCTTAGATCGGGGCGGGGGCACAGATACGCAGTATTTT	CASSLDRGGGTDTQYF
NA	TRBV5-1	NA	TRBJ1-1	TGCGCCAGCAGCTTGGCCCCAGGGATTGGGGACACTGAAGCTTTCTTT	CASSLAPGIGDTEAFF
NA	TRBV30	NA	TRBJ1-6	TGTGCCTGGAGGGGCAGGGGTGGCTCACCCCTCCACTTT	CAWRGRGGSPLHF
NA	TRBV29-1	NA	TRBJ1-2	TGCAGCGTTGTCCCCAGGGAACTTGGCTACACCTTC	CSVVPRELGYTF
TRBD1	TRBV10-1	NA	TRBJ1-1	TGCGCCAGCAGTCCGACAGGGGGCACTGAAGCTTTCTTT	CASSPTGGTEAFF
TRBD2	TRBV7-9	NA	TRBJ2-5	TGTGCCAGCAGCCCGACGGTTAGCGGGCCCCAAGAGACCCAGTACTTC	CASSPTVSGPQETQYF
NA	TRBV7-2	NA	TRBJ2-7	TGTGCCAGCAGCTTCGAGGGAGTCTACGAGCAGTACTTC	CASSFEGVYEQYF
TRBD1	TRBV12-3/TRBV12-4	NA	TRBJ1-5	TGTGCCAGCAGTTTTGCAGGGGGGCCCCAGCATTTT	CASSFAGGPQHF
NA	TRBV11-2	NA	TRBJ1-5	TGTGCCAGCAGCTTCGGACAGACCCAGGGGCCCCAGCATTTT	CASSFGQTQGPQHF
NA	TRBV19	NA	TRBJ1-2	TGTGCCAGTAGTAGAAGGTCTGAACAGAACTATGGCTACACCTTC	CASSRRSEQNYGYTF
TRBD1	TRBV5-1	NA	TRBJ1-4	TGCGCCAGCAGCTCCGGACAGGTGTCTAATGAAAAACTGTTTTTT	CASSSGQVSNEKLFF
NA	TRBV12-3/TRBV12-4	NA	TRBJ2-4	TGTGCCAGCAGTTTATTGACACGGGGCATTCAGTACTTC	CASSLLTRGIQYF
NA	TRBV5-1	NA	TRBJ1-4	TGCGCCAGCAGCTTGGCCGGGTTTGGCGAAAAACTGTTTTTT	CASSLAGFGEKLFF
NA	TRBV5-3	NA	TRBJ2-5	TGTGCCAGAAGCAAAGCTCTCCAAGAGACCCAGTACTTC	CARSKALQETQYF
NA	TRBV6-1	once	TRBJ1-1	TGTGCCAGCAGTGAAGTTCGGAGTACTGAAGCTTTCTTT	CASSEVRSTEAFF
NA	TRBV2	NA	TRBJ1-2	TGTGCCAGCAGTGACAGCGGAGATGGCTACACCTTC	CASSDSGDGYTF
NA	TRBV6-6	NA	TRBJ1-5	TGTGCCAGCAGTTACGGCAGAAATCAGCCCCAGCATTTT	CASSYGRNQPQHF
NA	TRBV19	NA	TRBJ2-7	TGTGCCAGTAGTCTCCGTCGGGGATACGAGCAGTACTTC	CASSLRRGYEQYF
NA	TRBV6-1	NA	TRBJ1-6	TGTGCCAGCAGTGTCCAGGGGTCGAGCTCCTATAATTCACCCCTCCACTTT	CASSVQGSSSYNSPLHF
NA	TRBV7-2	NA	TRBJ1-2	TGTGCCAGCAGCTTTTCCCTCACGGAGACTAACTATGGCTACACCTTC	CASSFSLTETNYGYTF
NA	TRBV6-5	once	TRBJ1-2	TGTGCCAGCACCGAGGCCCCGAGCGAAGGCTATGGCTACACCTTC	CASTEAPSEGYGYTF
TRBD1	TRBV30	few	TRBJ1-1	TGTGCCTGGAGTGTAAGTAGTGGCCAGGGGGCGAACACTGAAGCTTTCTTT	CAWSVSSGQGANTEAFF
TRBD1	TRBV4-1	NA	TRBJ1-1	TGCGCCAGCAGCCACACCGGGACAGGGGACACTGAAGCTTTCTTT	CASSHTGTGDTEAFF
NA	TRBV5-4	NA	TRBJ2-7	TGTGCCAGCGGCCCGGGACACAGCTACGAGCAGTACTTC	CASGPGHSYEQYF
NA	TRBV2	NA	TRBJ1-2	TGTGCCAGCAAAGGGGAGGACGAGATCCCGTGGGGAGGCTACACCTTC	CASKGEDEIPWGGYTF
TRBD1	TRBV9	NA	TRBJ1-4	TGTGCCAGCAGCCGTGACAGGGGGAATGAAAAACTGTTTTTT	CASSRDRGNEKLFF
NA	TRBV11-2	NA	TRBJ1-1	TGTGCCAGCAGCTTAGAATCGAGGAACACTGAAGCTTTCTTT	CASSLESRNTEAFF
NA	TRBV7-8	NA	TRBJ1-5	TGTGCCAGCAGCTTAGGACAGAAAGGACAGCCCCAGCATTTT	CASSLGQKGQPQHF
NA	TRBV3-1/TRBV3-2	NA	TRBJ1-2	TGTGCCAGCAGCCAAGCAGGGGACTATGGCTACACCTTC	CASSQAGDYGYTF
TRBD2	TRBV9	NA	TRBJ2-7	TGTGCCAGCAGCCCCCGGCGCGGGGAGGGTTTTTACGAGCAGTACTTC	CASSPRRGEGFYEQYF
NA	TRBV5-6	NA	TRBJ1-4	TGTGCCAGCAGCTTGTATTCCCCGCGTGAAAAACTGTTTTTT	CASSLYSPREKLFF
TRBD1	TRBV27	NA	TRBJ2-1	TGTGCCAGCAGTTCGAGGGGGCCCAACGATGAGCAGTTCTTC	CASSSRGPNDEQFF